Described below is a single T cell receptor beta chain sequence and its context. This entry belongs to a study of blood T cell repertoires in COVID-19. Study in general: Collection of acute and convalescent COVID-19 samples took place in the United States, Italy and Spain.

The length of the CDR3 is 14 residues. Per germline, CDR1 LNHDA and CDR2 SQIVND (reference sequence). Trimming cost V 6 bases and J 8 bases; bases outside gene matches: 9. Source study methods: Amplifying reference gene primers gave estimates of nucleated cell counts. Method: immunoSEQ multiplex PCR; TCRdb's copy keeps in-frame clones and lacks some. The D gene and trimming were derived from the DNA, and the V and J assignments and clone size from that table. The sample gives approximately 130,000 clones, approximately 90% of which show up once; about 1.5% is in the top ten. This sequence joins TRBV19 and TRBJ2-1, with 8 bases fitting TRBD2. The sequenced sample consisted of peripheral blood. This TCR came from a human donor in a cohort sampled during active COVID-19. In DNA form, the CDR3 reads TGTGCCAGTAGCCGGCGGCGGGAGGATTATGAGCAGTTCTTC. As protein: CASSRRREDYEQFF. The whole variable domain, filled in from reference TRBV19 and TRBJ2-1, reads DGGITQSPKYLFRKEGQNVTLSCEQNLNHDAMYWYRQDPGQGLRLIYYSQIVNDFQKGDIAEGYSVSREKKESFPLTVTSAQKNPTAFYLCASSRRREDYEQFFGPGTRLTVL.